The present T cell receptor beta chain was sequenced within a study of cytomegalovirus exposure and HLA in healthy donors. Points from the study as a whole: Earlier findings revealed that most TCR beta V segments proved productive either about 90% or about 30% of the time. A later analysis showed that HLA-associated TCR beta chains had undergone more clonal expansion than equally common others.

This CDR3 spans 16 amino acids. V lost 4 bases and J 4 bases, leaving 19 bases between the germline ends. Germline V gene lookup returns CDR1 SGHTA and CDR2 FQGNSA. For this clone: Its antigen is currently unknown.

Primers included in the PCR were 60 Vbeta and 13 Jbeta primers. Profiling relied on immunoSEQ multiplex PCR, and the TCRdb table lists in-frame clones only, not all of them. The data show under 120,000 clones, about 80% seen once. The V gene is TRBV7-2, the J gene TRBJ1-2; D is uncertain. Material: PBMCs. This receptor was obtained from a woman aged 40 to 50 in good health and CMV-seronegative. For the CDR3, the DNA is TGTGCCAGCAGCTCCCACGCCGAGGCATACGGCTATGGCTACACCTTC. Amino acids: CASSSHAEAYGYGYTF.